One sample yielded the 18 T cell receptor beta chains listed below, sequenced in a study of response to subunit inactivated influenza vaccine. In TCRdb, the RT-PCR reads were re-called with MiXCR into one record per CDR3 protein. The repertoire holds 650,000 or so distinct CDR3 sequences, with around 13% as singletons. Sequencing used PBMCs from blood, obtained roughly 15 days before vaccination. These receptors were taken from a man aged 50 or older who received an inactivated influenza vaccine.

The sample holds many counts of this clonotype. The chain links TRBV4-3 to TRBJ1-4; tentative D call: TRBD1 (5 bases). The CDR3 sequence is 15 residues long. Trimming took 4 bases from V and 1 from J, leaving 10 bases between them. Germline V lookup: CDR1 LGHNA, CDR2 YSLEER. CDR3: CASSRDSETNEKLFF. CDR3 nucleotide sequence: TGCGCCAGCAGCCGAGACAGCGAAACTAATGAAAAACTGTTTTTT.

The chain is built from TRBV6-1 and TRBJ2-5, with D unresolved. CDR1 is MNHNS and CDR2 is SASEGT in the germline V gene. V gave up 6 bases and J gave up 2 bases, with 10 bases separating them. The length of the CDR3 is 13 residues. CDR3 protein: CASRKTLQETQYF. The CDR3 DNA reads as TGTGCCAGCAGAAAGACCCTACAAGAGACCCAGTACTTC.

The V call is TRBV15, the J call TRBJ2-7, with D maybe TRBD2 (6 bases). V lost 0 bases to trimming and J lost 4 bases, with 13 bases between them. Per the germline V gene, CDR1 is LNHNV and CDR2 is YYDKDF (reference sequence). CDR3 length: 15 residues. CDR3 nucleotides: TGTGCCACCAGCAGAGAACTTCTAGCGTGGTACGAGCAGTACTTC. Translation: CATSRELLAWYEQYF.

This clonotype was detected only a few times. The chain uses TRBV6-1 and TRBJ2-1, with unresolved D. Germline assignment: CDR1 MNHNS and CDR2 SASEGT. Trimming removed 10 bases from V and 7 bases from J, with 8 bases in between. The CDR3 loop spans 10 amino acids. The CDR3 nucleotides read TGTGCCACCGCGTGGAATGAGCAGTTCTTC. Its translation: CATAWNEQFF.

The V and J genes are TRBV29-1 and TRBJ2-5, with D tentatively TRBD2 (8 bases). CDR1 is SQVTM and CDR2 is ANQGSEA in the germline V gene. The CDR3 runs to 14 residues. V was shortened by 5 bases and J by 5 bases, with 18 bases between the two germline ends. The CDR3, as DNA: TGCAGCGTTCGCTTCATAGCGGGACAGGAGACCCAGTACTTC. This gives the protein CSVRFIAGQETQYF.

The V and J genes are TRBV7-8 and TRBJ2-3; a possible D gene is TRBD2 (6 bases). The CDR3 runs 17 residues. The germline V gene encodes CDR1 SGHVS and CDR2 FQNEAQ. V gave up 5 bases and J gave up 3 bases, with 21 bases separating them. The CDR3 DNA reads TGTGCCAGCAGCCTCCAAGAGCGGGCGACTTTTACAGATACGCAGTATTTT. This gives the protein CASSLQERATFTDTQYF.

About this clonotype itself: An end of the junction differs from the germline gene, which may be a read error. The chain links TRBV6-1 to TRBJ2-1; 11 bases match TRBD2. The CDR3 consists of 16 residues. CDR1 and CDR2 from the germline V gene are MNHNS and SASEGT. The CDR3, as DNA: TGTGTCAGCACCAGACTAGCGGGGAAACCCTACAATGAGCAGTTCTTC. Translating it yields CVSTRLAGKPYNEQFF.

This clonotype showed up many times. This chain connects TRBV5-1 to TRBJ2-3; D is undetermined. The V end was cut by 0 bases, the J end by 6 bases, with 11 bases between. The CDR3 loop spans 14 amino acids. The germline V gene has CDR1 SGHRS and CDR2 YFSETQ. The CDR3 DNA reads TGCGCCAGCAGCTTGGAAACTCCCATCGATACGCAGTATTTT. Protein sequence: CASSLETPIDTQYF.

The V call is TRBV2, the J call TRBJ2-2, with a possible D match to TRBD2 (5 bases). The length of the CDR3 is 13 residues. The germline V and J ends were trimmed by 6 bases and 6 bases, with 11 bases remaining between them. Germline-derived CDR1 and CDR2 are SNHLY and FYNNEI. The CDR3 region is CASRTTRSGELFF. In DNA, the CDR3 is TGTGCCAGCAGAACAACTAGGTCCGGGGAGCTGTTTTTT. Full variable domain (outside the CDR3, taken from reference TRBV2 and TRBJ2-2): EPEVTQTPSHQVTQMGQEVILRCVPISNHLYFYWYRQILGQKVEFLVSFYNNEISEKSEIFDDQFSVERPDGSNFTLKIRSTKLEDSAMYFCASRTTRSGELFFGEGSRLTVL.

The genes are TRBV3-1 and TRBJ2-7; D gene unclear. V lost 4 bases and J 0 bases, leaving 4 bases between the germline ends. The CDR3 length is 12 residues. The V gene's germline CDR1 is LGHDT and CDR2 YNNKEL (reference sequence). CDR3 DNA sequence: TGTGCCAGCAGCCCGCACTCCTACGAGCAGTACTTC. Its translation is CASSPHSYEQYF.

This clonotype has ten or more counts. This chain connects TRBV24-1 to TRBJ2-1, with D perhaps matching TRBD1 (5 bases). V was pared by 3 bases and J by 5 bases, with 10 bases between. Germline V gene data show CDR1 as KGHDR and CDR2 as SFDVKD. The CDR3 is 14 amino acids. CDR3 nucleotides: TGTGCCACCAGTGATGCAACAGGTAACAATGAGCAGTTCTTC. This encodes CATSDATGNNEQFF.

This clonotype was seen more than once but under ten times. The chain has TRBV12-3 or TRBV12-4 and TRBJ1-2, with D unresolved. With 0 bases removed from V and 8 bases from J, the gap between germline ends came to 13 bases. This CDR3 is 14 amino acids long. In DNA form, the CDR3 reads TGTGCCAGCAGTTTAGCGTTATCTACTGGGGGCTACACCTTC. This codes for CASSLALSTGGYTF.

The sample holds a few counts of this clonotype. The chain combines TRBV4-3 with TRBJ2-3; 7 positions agree with TRBD2. J gave up 2 bases and V 10 bases, and 6 bases lay outside the gene matches. Germline CDR1 reads LGHNA; CDR2 reads YSLEER. This CDR3 is 13 amino acids long. Here the CDR3 DNA reads TGCGCCACGGCGGGAGAATACACAGATACGCAGTATTTT. It specifies CATAGEYTDTQYF.

The V gene is TRBV20-1, the J gene TRBJ2-1, with 12 bases matching TRBD2. The V gene's germline CDR1 is DFQATT and CDR2 SNEGSKA (reference sequence). This CDR3 comprises 14 residues. V shed 4 bases and J 6 bases; nucleotides not matched to a gene: 4. The CDR3 spells CSATGLAGRNEQFF. In DNA, the CDR3 is TGCAGTGCTACGGGACTAGCGGGTCGCAATGAGCAGTTCTTC.

This clonotype was detected a few times. CDR3: CASSSTLNEQYF. The CDR3 region has the DNA TGCGCCAGCAGCTCCACTCTCAACGAGCAGTACTTC. The gene calls are TRBV5-1 and TRBJ2-7; D remains ambiguous. V was shortened by 3 bases and J by 5 bases, with 9 bases between the two germline ends. CDR3 length: 12 residues. The germline V gene encodes CDR1 SGHRS and CDR2 YFSETQ.

The rearrangement links TRBV5-4 to TRBJ2-5; TRBD1 aligns across 10 bases. This CDR3 spans 16 amino acids. Trimming at V came to 3 bases and at J to 5 bases, leaving 10 bases not matched to a gene. CDR1 is SGHNT, CDR2 YYREEE, per germline (reference sequence). CDR3 amino acids: CASSYNRQGAGETQYF. The CDR3, as DNA: TGTGCCAGCAGCTACAACCGACAGGGGGCCGGGGAGACCCAGTACTTC.

A few counts support this clonotype. The gene calls are TRBV2 and TRBJ1-6, with TRBD1 matching over 7 bases. Trimming cost V 7 bases and J 10 bases; bases outside gene matches: 10. In germline, CDR1 is SNHLY, CDR2 FYNNEI. This CDR3 spans 14 amino acids. CDR3 loop: CASTLDRVGSPLHF. The DNA for the CDR3 is TGTGCCAGCACTTTAGACAGGGTCGGCTCACCCCTCCACTTT.

The chain links TRBV20-1 to TRBJ2-7; TRBD1 is a possible D gene (6 bases). V lost 2 bases and J lost 3, with 17 bases in between. This CDR3 has 15 residues. Germline V lookup: CDR1 DFQATT, CDR2 SNEGSKA (reference sequence). The CDR3 protein is CSARYEGVDVYEQYF. CDR3 nucleotides: TGCAGTGCTAGATATGAGGGGGTAGACGTCTACGAGCAGTACTTC.